These 32 T cell receptor beta chains share one sample of origin, sequenced in a study of T cells in Graves' hyperthyroidism and ophthalmopathy. It was RNA transcripts that yielded the amplified TCR beta CDR3 regions. Carried out on the TCR CDR3, a first-round RT-PCR used the HTBI primer set. TCRdb re-derived calls from the multiplex PCR reads in MiXCR, one entry per CDR3 protein. The sample holds hundreds of thousands of distinct CDR3 sequences, 38% seen once. The sequencing sample was made of blood. These receptors were obtained from a man between 18 and 35 years old with Graves' hyperthyroidism.

The chain's CDR3 is CSVGLRNTGELFF. DNA of the CDR3: TGCAGCGTGGGTCTAAGGAACACCGGGGAGCTGTTTTTT. The chain joins TRBV29-1 to TRBJ2-2; D remains unclear. The CDR3 spans 13 residues. The germline V gene has CDR1 SQVTM and CDR2 ANQGSEA. Trimming shortened V by 6 bases and J by 1 base, and 9 bases separated the two germline ends.

In regard to this clonotype: An end of the junction differs from the germline gene, which may be a read error. This chain connects TRBV5-1 to TRBJ1-6; 8 bases fit TRBD1. The CDR3 extends over 16 amino acids. CDR1 and CDR2 from the germline V gene are SGHRS and YFSETQ. The CDR3 region is CASSQTGEYSNSPLHF. The CDR3 nucleotides read TGTGCCAGCAGCCAGACAGGGGAGTACTCTAATTCACCCCTCCACTTT.

The chain recombines TRBV7-9 with TRBJ2-7; tentative D call: TRBD1 (5 bases). Germline V gene lookup returns CDR1 SEHNR and CDR2 FQNEAQ (reference sequence). Trimming removed 4 bases from V and 2 bases from J, with 12 bases in between. The CDR3 covers 14 residues. Here the CDR3 reads CASSYDSVPYEQYF. The CDR3 region has the DNA TGTGCCAGCAGCTACGACAGTGTTCCCTACGAGCAGTACTTC.

A note on this clonotype: Given a much more abundant clone one base away, this may be a read error. This chain joins TRBV2 and TRBJ1-3; D possibly corresponds to TRBD1 (6 bases). Germline lookup yields CDR1 SNHLY and CDR2 FYNNEI. V lost 4 bases and J lost 3, with 10 bases in between. The CDR3 runs to 14 residues. The CDR3 DNA reads as TGTGCCAGCAGTGGTTACAGGGATGGAAACACCATATATTTT. Protein product: CASSGYRDGNTIYF.

V usage is TRBV10-3 and J usage is TRBJ1-3; D gene ambiguous. V was shortened by 6 bases and J by 10 bases, with 22 bases between the two germline ends. This CDR3 spans 15 amino acids. CDR1 is ENHRY, CDR2 SYGVKD, per germline. The CDR3, as DNA: TGTGCCATCAGCCCACTTCAACTAACCGGGTCGACCATATATTTT. Its protein is CAISPLQLTGSTIYF.

The chain employs TRBV19 and TRBJ2-7, with 7 bases fitting TRBD1. Germline V lookup: CDR1 LNHDA, CDR2 SQIVND (reference sequence). After removal of 4 bases from V and 3 bases from J, the junction contained 9 bases not matched to a gene. The CDR3 loop spans 15 amino acids. As DNA, the CDR3 is TGTGCCAGTAGTACCTTGACAGGGTTTAGCTACGAGCAGTACTTC. This sequence encodes CASSTLTGFSYEQYF.

The V call is TRBV6-6, the J call TRBJ1-3; D is unclear. V was pared by 2 bases and J by 4 bases, with 9 bases between. Germline V gene lookup returns CDR1 MNHNY and CDR2 SVGAGI (reference sequence). This CDR3 contains 14 residues. Here the CDR3 DNA reads TGTGCCAGCAGTTACGTGGCAGCCGGAAACACCATATATTTT. Translation gives CASSYVAAGNTIYF.

CDR3 coding DNA: TGTGCCAGCAGCTTAACAGCGGGAGTCGGTGAAGCTTTCTTT. Protein: CASSLTAGVGEAFF. The chain has TRBV11-2 and TRBJ1-1; no reliable D call. This CDR3 is built from 14 residues. Per germline, CDR1 SGHAT and CDR2 FQNNGV. V was clipped by 2 bases and J by 7 bases, with 14 bases between them. The full variable domain, rest sourced from reference TRBV11-2 and TRBJ1-1, is EAGVAQSPRYKIIEKRQSVAFWCNPISGHATLYWYQQILGQGPKLLIQFQNNGVVDDSQLPKDRFSAERLKGVDSTLKIQPAKLEDSAVYLCASSLTAGVGEAFFGQGTRLTVV.

This clonotype showed up many times. This chain uses TRBV2 with TRBJ1-4; 8 positions match TRBD1. J gave up 7 bases and V 10 bases, and 8 bases lay outside the gene matches. The CDR3 consists of 13 residues. CDR1 is SNHLY and CDR2 is FYNNEI in the germline V gene. The CDR3 sequence: CATLTGASEKLFF. The CDR3, as DNA: TGTGCCACCCTGACAGGGGCAAGTGAAAAACTGTTTTTT.

This clonotype was observed at least ten times. This chain connects TRBV12-3 or TRBV12-4 to TRBJ2-7; no clear D. The germline V and J ends were trimmed by 4 bases and 1 base, with 5 bases remaining between them. CDR3 length: 12 amino acids. Here the CDR3 reads CASSYRSYEQYF. The CDR3 region has the DNA TGTGCCAGCAGTTACAGATCCTACGAGCAGTACTTC.

The CDR3 is CASSSRSRSANYGYTF. The DNA of the CDR3 is TGTGCCAGCAGCTCCCGAAGCAGGTCTGCTAACTATGGCTACACCTTC. V and J are TRBV6-5 and TRBJ1-2, with unresolved D. The CDR3 runs to 16 residues. Looked up from germline, CDR1 is MNHEY and CDR2 is SVGAGI. Trimming shortened V by 6 bases and J by 0 bases, and 17 bases separated the two germline ends.

The V call is TRBV15, the J call TRBJ2-5; D is unclear. Germline CDR1 LNHNV, CDR2 YYDKDF (reference sequence). The CDR3 extends over 12 amino acids. The V end lost 3 bases, the J end lost 4 bases, and 6 bases lay between the germline ends. The CDR3 reads CATSSGLETQYF. DNA of the CDR3: TGTGCCACCAGCAGCGGGTTAGAGACCCAGTACTTC.

With respect to this clonotype: This may be a read error: a much more frequent sequence differs by one nucleotide. This chain uses TRBV7-9 with TRBJ1-2; D unresolved. The ends were cut back, 7 bases at V and 8 bases at J, with 17 bases in the middle. This CDR3 region has 13 residues. Germline V lookup: CDR1 SEHNR, CDR2 FQNEAQ (reference sequence). The CDR3 is CASNHGRASGYTF. The CDR3 nucleotides read TGTGCCAGCAACCACGGACGGGCGTCGGGCTACACCTTC.

The gene calls are TRBV12-3 or TRBV12-4 and TRBJ2-7, with 11 nucleotides matching TRBD2. This CDR3 has 15 residues. Trimming cost V 0 bases and J 9 bases; bases outside gene matches: 7. CDR3 loop: CASSLAGQLAGGQYF. The CDR3 region has the DNA TGTGCCAGCAGTTTAGCGGGACAGCTAGCGGGGGGGCAGTACTTC.

This clonotype turned up a few times. The chain employs TRBV3-1 and TRBJ1-2; D ambiguous. Germline V lookup: CDR1 LGHDT, CDR2 YNNKEL (reference sequence). The length of the CDR3 is 12 residues. Between the trimmed V and J ends, which lost 2 bases and 8 bases, there was a span of 9 bases. CDR3: CASSQRIWGYTF. CDR3 bases: TGTGCCAGCAGCCAACGTATTTGGGGCTACACCTTC.

The rearrangement links TRBV24-1 to TRBJ1-5; no firm D call. The V end lost 3 bases, the J end lost 0 bases, and 8 bases lay between the germline ends. Germline lookup yields CDR1 KGHDR and CDR2 SFDVKD. CDR3 length: 15 residues. In nucleotides, the CDR3 is TGTGCCACCAGTGATACGGACTGTAGCAATCAGCCCCAGCATTTT. It specifies CATSDTDCSNQPQHF.

This clonotype was picked up many times. The chain carries TRBV10-2 and TRBJ2-5; D unclear. The CDR3 consists of 10 residues. Trimming removed 8 bases at V and 3 bases at J, with 4 bases between. Germline V gene lookup returns CDR1 WSHSY and CDR2 SAAADI. CDR3 sequence: CASGEETQYF. CDR3 bases: TGCGCCAGCGGAGAAGAGACCCAGTACTTC.

The chain carries TRBV2 and TRBJ1-4, with D maybe TRBD1 (5 bases). The germline V and J ends were trimmed by 8 bases and 0 bases, with 10 bases remaining between them. This CDR3 has 14 amino acids. Germline V gives CDR1 SNHLY, CDR2 FYNNEI. Here the CDR3 reads CASGGLATNEKLFF. For the CDR3, the DNA is TGTGCCAGCGGGGGACTAGCAACTAATGAAAAACTGTTTTTT.

The chain is built from TRBV20-1 and TRBJ1-4, with D uncertain. CDR3 length equals 14 residues. Per the germline V gene, CDR1 is DFQATT and CDR2 is SNEGSKA (reference sequence). V was shortened by 3 bases and J by 8 bases, with 16 bases between the two germline ends. The CDR3 DNA sequence: TGCAGTGCTAGCGAACCGGCCGGTCGAGAAAAACTGTTTTTT. It translates to CSASEPAGREKLFF.

This clonotype was seen at least ten times. The chain joins TRBV10-3 to TRBJ1-6; 7 nucleotides agree with TRBD1. V lost 11 bases and J lost 8; bases outside the gene matches: 12. CDR3 size: 14 residues. Germline V CDR1 and CDR2: ENHRY, SYGVKD. CDR3 residues: CAARRQGGDSPLHF. CDR3 sequence (DNA): TGTGCCGCCCGGCGACAGGGAGGGGATTCACCCCTCCACTTT.

The chain links TRBV2 to TRBJ1-1; weak D call: TRBD1 (6 bases). Germline V gene lookup returns CDR1 SNHLY and CDR2 FYNNEI. V lost 3 bases to trimming and J lost 3 bases, with 11 bases between them. This CDR3 region has 14 residues. The CDR3: CASSDPAGDTEAFF. The CDR3 DNA reads as TGTGCCAGCAGTGATCCGGCAGGGGACACTGAAGCTTTCTTT.

This clonotype appeared a few times. The CDR3 here is CASSGWTGAINTF. The CDR3 bases are TGTGCCAGCAGTGGGTGGACAGGGGCGATAAACACCTTC. The chain recombines TRBV25-1 with TRBJ1-2, with 9 bases that match TRBD1. This CDR3 region has 13 residues. The V gene's germline CDR1 is MGHDK and CDR2 SYGVNS. The ends lost 4 bases at V and 12 bases at J; junction bases unmatched: 9.

With respect to this clonotype: One end of the junction does not line up with germline, which may come from a read error. V and J are TRBV2 and TRBJ1-6, with TRBD1 as a possible D gene (6 bases). The CDR3 has 14 amino acids. The germline V gene encodes CDR1 SNHLY and CDR2 FYNNEI. The CDR3: CASTQDSLNSLLHF. Written as DNA, the CDR3 is TGTGCCAGCACCCAGGACAGTTTGAATTCACTCCTCCACTTT.

This chain connects TRBV5-1 to TRBJ1-5; D call uncertain. Germline V gene lookup returns CDR1 SGHRS and CDR2 YFSETQ. This CDR3 region has 19 residues. V gave up 2 bases and J gave up 0 bases, with 21 bases separating them. In nucleotides, the CDR3 is TGCGCCAGCAGCTTCAACCGTGCAACGCCATTCTATAGCAATCAGCCCCAGCATTTT. Protein: CASSFNRATPFYSNQPQHF.

There are many counts of this clonotype. This sequence joins TRBV2 and TRBJ1-5; no reliable D call. V lost 6 bases, J lost 1 base, and 10 bases lay in between. The germline V gene encodes CDR1 SNHLY and CDR2 FYNNEI. This CDR3 is 14 amino acids long. CDR3 sequence (DNA): TGTGCCAGCAGCCAGCTCCTCAGCAATCAGCCCCAGCATTTT. Protein: CASSQLLSNQPQHF.

This clonotype was counted ten times or more. For the CDR3, the DNA is TGTGCCAGCAGCTCGACAGGGGGTAGTCAGCCCCAGCATTTT. Translation: CASSSTGGSQPQHF. The chain carries TRBV25-1 and TRBJ1-5, with 9 nucleotides matching TRBD1. This CDR3 is 14 amino acids long. The V gene's germline CDR1 is MGHDK and CDR2 SYGVNS. The trim removed 6 bases at V and 6 bases at J, leaving 6 bases unmatched.

This clonotype was seen only a few times. The genes are TRBV9 and TRBJ2-2, with TRBD1 matching 7 bases. The trim removed 7 bases at V and 2 bases at J, leaving 5 bases unmatched. The CDR3 length is 14 residues. Per the germline V gene, CDR1 is SGDLS and CDR2 is YYNGEE. The CDR3 nucleotides are TGTGCCAGCCATAGGGGGCCCAACACCGGGGAGCTGTTTTTT. It encodes CASHRGPNTGELFF.

In its sample, this clonotype was seen many times. This sequence joins TRBV29-1 and TRBJ2-7; 7 bases line up with TRBD1. Germline V CDR1 and CDR2: SQVTM, ANQGSEA. V dropped 1 base and J dropped 2; count of bases not matched to a gene: 8. The CDR3 runs to 15 residues. CDR3 in amino acids: CSVEGSAGGAYEQYF. The CDR3 coding sequence is TGCAGCGTTGAAGGATCGGCAGGGGGAGCCTACGAGCAGTACTTC.

The chain couples TRBV12-3 or TRBV12-4 to TRBJ1-1, with D maybe TRBD1 (6 bases). With 2 bases removed from V and 1 base from J, the gap between germline ends came to 23 bases. CDR3 length equals 19 residues. The CDR3 sequence is CASSLPTPMAGDKNTEAFF. In DNA, the CDR3 is TGTGCCAGCAGTTTACCGACCCCAATGGCGGGGGACAAGAACACTGAAGCTTTCTTT.

The J gene is TRBJ2-7, the V gene TRBV5-1; D uncertain. Germline-derived CDR1 and CDR2 are SGHRS and YFSETQ. Trimming cost V 2 bases and J 3 bases, with 12 bases left between them. The CDR3 extends over 14 amino acids. The CDR3 spells CASSFSTNSYEQYF. The CDR3 DNA follows: TGCGCCAGCAGCTTCTCAACCAATAGCTACGAGCAGTACTTC.

This clonotype showed up just a few times. The gene calls are TRBV6-6 and TRBJ2-6; D gene unclear. With 7 bases removed from V and 4 bases from J, the gap between germline ends came to 8 bases. The CDR3 is 13 residues long. In germline, CDR1 is MNHNY, CDR2 SVGAGI (reference sequence). DNA for the CDR3: TGTGCCAGCACATTCGTCGGGGCCAACGTCCTGACTTTC. Its protein is CASTFVGANVLTF.

This chain joins TRBV20-1 and TRBJ2-5, with D perhaps matching TRBD1 (5 bases). Germline-derived CDR1 and CDR2 are DFQATT and SNEGSKA (reference sequence). V was shortened by 6 bases and J by 5 bases, with 13 bases between the two germline ends. The CDR3 sequence is 12 residues long. CDR3 region: CSAQGGRETQYF. Written as DNA, the CDR3 is TGCAGTGCCCAGGGTGGGCGCGAGACCCAGTACTTC.